The sequence of this T cell receptor (beta chain) was determined in a study of early T cells in non-severe SARS-CoV-2 infection. Looking at the study overall: Unsorted whole blood bulk RNA was sequenced, with unpaired chains.

Attachment of unique molecular identifiers was made to individual cDNA molecules. TCRdb reprocessed the 5' RACE reads via MiXCR and lists one record per CDR3 protein. This table has fewer than 130,000 distinct CDR3 sequences, about 12% appearing once. With regard to this clonotype: The antigen is not known.

The study, taken as a whole, reports: Anti-spike CD8 responses were favored by VDJdb matching, which missed private and CD4 specificities.

This CDR3 has 14 residues. V was cut by 4 bases and J by 2 bases, with 10 bases left in between. Germline V gene lookup returns CDR1 SGHRS and CDR2 YFSETQ. The sequence was collected from an adult who was a healthcare worker with PCR-confirmed SARS-CoV-2 infection or an uninfected control (not recorded which). This sequence joins TRBV5-1 and TRBJ1-5, with D hard to call. Sample: whole blood, taken at baseline. The CDR3 loop is CASSEGGGNQPQHF. The DNA of the CDR3 is TGCGCCAGCAGCGAGGGTGGTGGCAATCAGCCCCAGCATTTT.